Each of the 32 T cell receptor beta chains below was sequenced from the same sample in a study of blood T cell repertoires in COVID-19. TCRdb keeps only in-frame clones here, not all; method: immunoSEQ multiplex PCR. Of approximately 350,000 clones detected, 75% to 90% appear once; the ten largest clones hold 0.9% to 1.1%. Specimen: PBMCs or T cells enriched from blood (not recorded which). The receptor source for this set is a young man who had recovered from COVID-19.

V is TRBV5-1 and J is TRBJ2-7; D might be TRBD1 (5 bases). The CDR3 is 15 residues long. Trimming shortened V by 0 bases and J by 4 bases, and 14 bases separated the two germline ends. Germline CDR1 reads SGHRS; CDR2 reads YFSETQ. DNA for the CDR3: TGCGCCAGCAGCTTGGGGGCAGGGTCAGTTTACGAGCAGTACTTC. Translated: CASSLGAGSVYEQYF.

This chain connects TRBV7-2 to TRBJ2-7; 9 bases fit TRBD1. CDR3 length: 18 amino acids. Germline V gives CDR1 SGHTA, CDR2 FQGNSA. V shed 1 base, J shed 3 bases, and the junction held 13 bases outside the gene matches. CDR3 sequence reads: CASSLVGGGQGSLYEQYF. CDR3 bases: TGTGCCAGCAGCTTAGTTGGGGGAGGACAGGGGTCTCTCTACGAGCAGTACTTC.

The chain carries TRBV27 and TRBJ2-3; TRBD2 matches 7 bases. Germline V gene data show CDR1 as MNHEY and CDR2 as SMNVEV (reference sequence). This CDR3 comprises 18 residues. V was pared by 6 bases and J by 4 bases, with 19 bases of the junction left unmatched. CDR3 DNA: TGTGCCAGCAGCTCAAGGGAGAGGGGCGGGAGTTTGGCAGATACGCAGTATTTT. This codes for CASSSRERGGSLADTQYF.

This clone was detected only once. The chain combines TRBV7-9 with TRBJ2-7; 16 bases align to TRBD2. This CDR3 spans 17 amino acids. The germline V gene encodes CDR1 SEHNR and CDR2 FQNEAQ (reference sequence). J lost 7 bases, V lost 5 bases, and 11 bases had no gene match. The CDR3 sequence is CASSPGTSGRAKVEQYF. Written as DNA, the CDR3 is TGTGCCAGCAGCCCCGGGACTAGCGGGAGGGCCAAGGTGGAGCAGTACTTC.

The chain employs TRBV7-9 and TRBJ1-1; TRBD1 matches 7 bases. Per the germline V gene, CDR1 is SEHNR and CDR2 is FQNEAQ (reference sequence). The CDR3 is 13 amino acids. With V trimmed by 6 bases and J by 6 bases, 7 bases remained unmatched. The CDR3 here is CASRPRDSAEAFF. The CDR3 coding sequence is TGTGCCAGCAGACCCCGGGACAGCGCTGAAGCTTTCTTT.

This chain joins TRBV5-5 and TRBJ2-4; the match to TRBD1 covers 7 bases. Germline V lookup: CDR1 SGHKS, CDR2 YYEKEE (reference sequence). With 6 bases clipped from V and 1 base from J, the junction kept 7 bases outside the gene matches. The CDR3 loop spans 15 amino acids. The DNA for the CDR3 is TGTGCCAGCACAGGGACAGTTGGGGCCAAAAACATTCAGTACTTC. Amino acid sequence: CASTGTVGAKNIQYF.

The chain carries TRBV9 and TRBJ1-1; D unresolved. This CDR3 is 15 amino acids long. The ends were cut back, 0 bases at V and 0 bases at J, with 9 bases in the middle. Germline V CDR1 and CDR2: SGDLS, YYNGEE. The CDR3 spells CASSVGSSMNTEAFF. The CDR3 DNA reads as TGTGCCAGCAGCGTAGGTTCTTCTATGAACACTGAAGCTTTCTTT.

A few counts support this clone. The gene calls are TRBV19 and TRBJ1-2; D is ambiguous. The CDR3 totals 15 residues. The V end lost 5 bases, the J end lost 0 bases, and 13 bases lay between the germline ends. Per the germline V gene, CDR1 is LNHDA and CDR2 is SQIVND (reference sequence). In DNA, the CDR3 is TGTGCCAGTAGTCCTTTTTGGGGAGCTAACTATGGCTACACCTTC. It specifies CASSPFWGANYGYTF.

The chain is built from TRBV6-5 and TRBJ2-5, with 11 bases aligning to TRBD2. The germline CDR1 and CDR2 sequences are MNHEY and SVGAGI. The length of the CDR3 is 16 residues. Losses at the gene ends were 2 bases for V and 5 bases for J; bases not matched to a gene: 7. CDR3 residues: CASSYGSSGRRETQYF. The CDR3 nucleotides are TGTGCCAGCAGTTACGGGTCTAGCGGGAGGAGGGAGACCCAGTACTTC.

The rearrangement joins TRBV7-3 to TRBJ2-1; 7 bases match TRBD2. Germline CDR1 and CDR2: SGHTA and FQGTGA. The V gene end was trimmed by 5 bases and the J gene end by 0 bases; junction bases not matched to a gene: 7. The CDR3 has 16 residues. The CDR3 bases are TGTGCCAGCAGCACAAGGGGCGGGAGCTCCTACAATGAGCAGTTCTTC. As protein: CASSTRGGSSYNEQFF. Supplemented by reference TRBV7-3 and TRBJ2-1, the full variable domain reads GAGVSQTPSNKVTEKGKYVELRCDPISGHTALYWYRQSLGQGPEFLIYFQGTGAADDSGLPNDRFFAVRPEGSVSTLKIQRTERGDSAVYLCASSTRGGSSYNEQFFGPGTRLTVL.

V is TRBV6-5 and J is TRBJ2-7, with 8 bases fitting TRBD1. CDR3 length: 12 amino acids. Germline V lookup: CDR1 MNHEY, CDR2 SVGAGI. V shed 7 bases and J 5 bases; nucleotides not matched to a gene: 4. Here the CDR3 reads CASTRQGNEQYF. CDR3 in DNA: TGTGCCAGCACAAGACAGGGGAACGAGCAGTACTTC.

The chain employs TRBV10-1 and TRBJ2-7; 11 nucleotides line up with TRBD2. Germline V CDR1 and CDR2: WNHNN, SYGVQD (reference sequence). Trimming cost V 7 bases and J 2 bases; bases outside gene matches: 7. The CDR3 has 15 amino acids. The CDR3 DNA is TGCGCCAGCAACAAACTAGCGGGGGCCGCCTACGAGCAGTACTTC. The encoded protein is CASNKLAGAAYEQYF.

The chain is built from TRBV7-3 and TRBJ2-5; D is ambiguous. Trimming removed 5 bases from V and 0 bases from J, with 7 bases in between. CDR3 size: 13 residues. The germline V gene encodes CDR1 SGHTA and CDR2 FQGTGA. The CDR3 bases are TGTGCCAGCAGCCCAACATACCAAGAGACCCAGTACTTC. This gives the protein CASSPTYQETQYF.

V gene TRBV19 combines with J gene TRBJ1-1; TRBD1 aligns across 10 bases. The CDR3 spans 19 residues. The V gene end was trimmed by 0 bases and the J gene end by 4 bases; junction bases not matched to a gene: 14. Per the germline V gene, CDR1 is LNHDA and CDR2 is SQIVND (reference sequence). Written as DNA, the CDR3 is TGTGCCAGTAGTATAGATGGTTCCGACAGGGGGCATTCGGGCACTGAAGCTTTCTTT. The encoded protein is CASSIDGSDRGHSGTEAFF. Full variable domain (rest looked up from reference TRBV19 and TRBJ1-1): DGGITQSPKYLFRKEGQNVTLSCEQNLNHDAMYWYRQDPGQGLRLIYYSQIVNDFQKGDIAEGYSVSREKKESFPLTVTSAQKNPTAFYLCASSIDGSDRGHSGTEAFFGQGTRLTVV.

The chain couples TRBV2 to TRBJ1-1, with D possibly being TRBD1 (6 bases). The V end lost 1 base, the J end lost 0 bases, and 9 bases lay between the germline ends. This CDR3 contains 15 residues. Germline CDR1 is SNHLY and CDR2 is FYNNEI. The CDR3 DNA sequence: TGTGCCAGCAGTGAAGACCAGGGGATGAACACTGAAGCTTTCTTT. Translation gives CASSEDQGMNTEAFF.

The CDR3 DNA follows: TGTGCCAGCAGCAAGGACAGTCGCGAGCAGTACTTC. Translating it yields CASSKDSREQYF. The chain couples TRBV7-3 to TRBJ2-7, with TRBD1 as a possible D gene (6 bases). The germline gives CDR1 SGHTA, CDR2 FQGTGA. The CDR3 contains 12 residues. With 5 bases removed from V and 6 bases from J, the gap between germline ends came to 11 bases.

CDR3 sequence reads: CASSPATMNTEAFF. In nucleotides, the CDR3 is TGTGCCAGCAGCCCAGCTACTATGAACACTGAAGCTTTCTTT. V usage is TRBV27 and J usage is TRBJ1-1; no clear D. Germline lookup yields CDR1 MNHEY and CDR2 SMNVEV (reference sequence). V lost 6 bases and J lost 0, with 11 bases in between. CDR3 length equals 14 residues.

The rearrangement joins TRBV2 to TRBJ1-1; D gene ambiguous. V lost 6 bases and J lost 2, with 13 bases in between. Looked up from germline, CDR1 is SNHLY and CDR2 is FYNNEI. The CDR3 is 14 residues long. The CDR3 loop reads CASRLDIFNTEAFF. CDR3 DNA: TGTGCCAGCAGATTAGACATATTCAACACTGAAGCTTTCTTT.

The V gene is TRBV24-1, the J gene TRBJ2-1, with 9 bases lining up with TRBD1. This CDR3 has 18 residues. Germline-derived CDR1 and CDR2 are KGHDR and SFDVKD. V was clipped by 1 base and J by 2 bases; unmatched bases: 8. In DNA form, the CDR3 reads TGTGCCACCAGTGATTTTCGCCCACAGGGGGCAGCCTACAATGAGCAGTTCTTC. It yields the protein CATSDFRPQGAAYNEQFF.

This clone was observed once. The V and J genes are TRBV5-8 and TRBJ1-2; 8 nucleotides match TRBD1. The germline V gene encodes CDR1 SGHTS and CDR2 YDEGEE. This CDR3 has 15 residues. V trimming: 2 bases; J trimming: 3 bases; junction bases outside the gene matches: 6. This CDR3 is CASSFLGTGDYGYTF. CDR3 DNA: TGTGCCAGCAGCTTCCTTGGGACAGGAGACTATGGCTACACCTTC.

This chain links TRBV5-1 with TRBJ2-1; TRBD2 agrees at 9 bases. In germline, CDR1 is SGHRS, CDR2 YFSETQ. The CDR3 extends over 15 amino acids. Trimming cost V 4 bases and J 10 bases; bases outside gene matches: 12. CDR3 protein: CASSDAGLAVGEQFF. The DNA for the CDR3 is TGCGCCAGCAGCGACGCGGGACTAGCTGTAGGCGAGCAGTTCTTC.

The chain uses TRBV5-1 and TRBJ1-2, with unresolved D. Germline loops: CDR1 SGHRS, CDR2 YFSETQ. This CDR3 comprises 14 residues. The V and J ends lost 7 bases and 0 bases respectively, with 13 bases between them. CDR3 in amino acids: CASQRESANYGYTF. The CDR3 DNA sequence: TGCGCCAGCCAAAGGGAGTCGGCTAACTATGGCTACACCTTC. The whole variable domain, remainder taken from reference TRBV5-1 and TRBJ1-2, is KAGVTQTPRYLIKTRGQQVTLSCSPISGHRSVSWYQQTPGQGLQFLFEYFSETQRNKGNFPGRFSGRQFSNSRSEMNVSTLELGDSALYLCASQRESANYGYTFGSGTRLTVV.

This clone is a singleton in its sample. The chain has TRBV6-5 and TRBJ2-4; the match to TRBD2 covers 7 bases. V lost 6 bases to trimming and J lost 6 bases; unmatched junction nucleotides: 5. Looked up from germline, CDR1 is MNHEY and CDR2 is SVGAGI. This CDR3 is 13 amino acids long. CDR3 nucleotides: TGTGCCAGCAGCCCCCAGCGGGGAAACATTCAGTACTTC. Protein: CASSPQRGNIQYF.

The chain is built from TRBV13 and TRBJ2-3; a possible D gene is TRBD2 (5 bases). Deletions cut 0 bases from V and 0 bases from J, with 10 bases between. Germline V lookup: CDR1 PRHDT, CDR2 FYEKMQ (reference sequence). This CDR3 is built from 16 residues. This CDR3 reads CASSLGTGSSTDTQYF. CDR3 DNA: TGTGCCAGCAGCTTAGGTACGGGATCTAGCACAGATACGCAGTATTTT.

The chain is built from TRBV6-2 or TRBV6-3 and TRBJ2-1; TRBD2 matches 10 bases. The junction had 6 bases not matched to a gene; V was cut back by 6 bases and J by 7 bases. Looked up from germline, CDR1 is MNHEY and CDR2 is SVGEGT. The CDR3 runs to 14 residues. The CDR3 DNA reads as TGTGCCAGCAGCTGGAGCGGGGGGGAGAATGAGCAGTTCTTC. Translation: CASSWSGGENEQFF.

The chain joins TRBV5-1 to TRBJ2-5; TRBD2 might be the D (6 bases). Trimming left V 1 base short and J 5 bases short, with 18 bases between. Germline V gives CDR1 SGHRS, CDR2 YFSETQ. This CDR3 contains 16 residues. CDR3 nucleotide sequence: TGCGCCAGCAGCTTGTCATCGGGGGTCAGGGTCGAGACCCAGTACTTC. Its protein is CASSLSSGVRVETQYF.

This chain joins TRBV18 and TRBJ2-3, with TRBD2 matching over 7 bases. V lost 2 bases to trimming and J lost 8 bases; unmatched junction nucleotides: 16. Per the germline V gene, CDR1 is KGHSH and CDR2 is LQKENI. The CDR3 length is 17 residues. The DNA of the CDR3 is TGTGCCAGCTCACCATTGGGCGGAATCCTGACGGGGGGTACGCAGTATTTT. Amino acids: CASSPLGGILTGGTQYF.

The chain has TRBV6-5 and TRBJ1-4; D remains unclear. Germline lookup yields CDR1 MNHEY and CDR2 SVGAGI. The CDR3 runs to 11 residues. Trimming took 10 bases from V and 7 from J, leaving 10 bases between them. The CDR3 is CATGWSEKLFF. CDR3 DNA: TGTGCCACCGGATGGAGTGAAAAACTGTTTTTT.

This sequence joins TRBV27 and TRBJ1-1, with D tentatively TRBD1 (6 bases). V was clipped by 3 bases and J by 7 bases, with 12 bases between them. Germline V gene data show CDR1 as MNHEY and CDR2 as SMNVEV (reference sequence). The CDR3 is 13 residues long. CDR3 loop: CASSFKGEGEAFF. CDR3 coding DNA: TGTGCCAGCAGTTTCAAGGGGGAGGGTGAAGCTTTCTTT.

This rearrangement joins TRBV28 to TRBJ1-2; no definite D call. There are 14 residues in the CDR3. Germline CDR1 MDHEN, CDR2 SYDVKM. The germline V and J ends were trimmed by 7 bases and 14 bases, with 26 bases remaining between them. The CDR3 reads CASTTPGRRLVFTF. The DNA for the CDR3 is TGTGCCAGCACCACTCCGGGCAGGAGGCTTGTTTTTACCTTC.

This chain joins TRBV11-1 and TRBJ2-7; 14 nucleotides match TRBD2. Germline V CDR1 and CDR2: SGHAT, FQDESV (reference sequence). V shed 2 bases and J 5 bases; nucleotides not matched to a gene: 2. This CDR3 has 15 residues. CDR3 DNA: TGTGCCAGCAGCTTACGACTAGCGGGAGGGCACGAGCAGTACTTC. Translation: CASSLRLAGGHEQYF. Using reference TRBV11-1 and TRBJ2-7 for the parts outside the CDR3, the full variable domain is EAEVAQSPRYKITEKSQAVAFWCDPISGHATLYWYRQILGQGPELLVQFQDESVVDDSQLPKDRFSAERLKGVDSTLKIQPAELGDSAMYLCASSLRLAGGHEQYFGPGTRLTVT.

The V call is TRBV21-1, the J call TRBJ1-6; TRBD1 is the table's D call and was not checked against the DNA. TRBV21-1 is given as a pseudogene. There are 16 residues in the CDR3. The CDR3 DNA sequence: TGTGCCAGCAGCCCCCACCGGGACAGATATAATTCACCCCTCCACTTT. Translated, it gives CASSPHRDRYNSPLHF.